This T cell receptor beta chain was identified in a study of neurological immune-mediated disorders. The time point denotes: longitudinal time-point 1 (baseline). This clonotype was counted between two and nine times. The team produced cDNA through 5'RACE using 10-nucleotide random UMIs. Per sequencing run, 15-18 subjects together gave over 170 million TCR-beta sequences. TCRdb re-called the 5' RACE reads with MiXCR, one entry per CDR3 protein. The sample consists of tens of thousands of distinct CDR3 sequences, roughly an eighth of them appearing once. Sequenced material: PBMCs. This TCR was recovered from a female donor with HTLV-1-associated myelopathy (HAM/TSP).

The CDR3: CAISSGTSGGSTDTQYF. CDR3 nucleotide sequence: TGTGCCATCAGTTCCGGGACTAGCGGGGGTAGCACAGATACGCAGTATTTT. The J gene is TRBJ2-3, the V gene TRBV10-3, with 14 positions matching TRBD2. V lost 5 bases and J lost 0; bases outside the gene matches: 4. Germline-derived CDR1 and CDR2 are ENHRY and SYGVKD. The CDR3 is made up of 17 amino acids.